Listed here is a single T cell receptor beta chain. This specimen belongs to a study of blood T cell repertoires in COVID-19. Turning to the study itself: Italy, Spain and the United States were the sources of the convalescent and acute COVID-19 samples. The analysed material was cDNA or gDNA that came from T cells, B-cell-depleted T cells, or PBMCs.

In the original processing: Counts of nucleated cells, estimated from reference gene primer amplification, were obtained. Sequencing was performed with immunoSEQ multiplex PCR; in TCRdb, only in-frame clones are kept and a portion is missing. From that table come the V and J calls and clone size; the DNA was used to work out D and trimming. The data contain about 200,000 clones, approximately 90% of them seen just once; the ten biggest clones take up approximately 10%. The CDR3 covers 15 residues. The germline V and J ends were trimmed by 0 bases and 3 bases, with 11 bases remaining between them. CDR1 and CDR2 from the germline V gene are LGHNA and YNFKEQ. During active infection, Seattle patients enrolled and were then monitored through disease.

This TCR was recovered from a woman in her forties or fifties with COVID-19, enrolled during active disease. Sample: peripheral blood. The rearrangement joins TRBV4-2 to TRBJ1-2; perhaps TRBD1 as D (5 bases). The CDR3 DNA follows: TGTGCCAGCAGCCAAGATAGGTCAGGGCACTATGGCTACACCTTC. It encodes CASSQDRSGHYGYTF.